The rows below give T cell receptor beta chains drawn from one sample of a study of human T cells and chemical hapten exposure. TCRdb analysed the RACE reads with MiXCR anew, one entry per CDR3 protein. The sample has roughly 100,000 distinct CDR3 sequences, around 10% seen once. The material was whole blood, obtained in connection with sensitization to the hapten diphenylcyclopropenone (DPC). The receptor source for this set is a woman in her forties or fifties with alopecia areata. Some clones in this sample may be carry-over from other donors' samples. The CDR3 runs from the conserved cysteine through the conserved F or W. A D gene is named only where the DNA matches it firmly. Clone size, where shown, is once, few, many, or a class for clones that have expanded.

TRBV19,-,TRBJ2-7,-,CASSAGQTYEQYF,TGTGCCAGTAGTGCGGGACAGACCTACGAGCAGTACTTC
TRBV29-1,TRBD1,TRBJ2-3,-,CSVGTGSSTDTQYF,TGCAGCGTCGGGACAGGGTCTAGCACAGATACGCAGTATTTT
TRBV27,-,TRBJ2-1,-,CASSVQAGQYNEQFF,TGTGCCAGCAGTGTACAGGCAGGGCAATACAATGAGCAGTTCTTC
TRBV28,-,TRBJ2-2,few,CASTEPNTGELFF,TGTGCCAGCACGGAACCTAACACCGGGGAGCTGTTTTTT
TRBV9,-,TRBJ1-4,few,CASSPSIRWNEKLFF,TGTGCCAGCAGCCCGTCTATTCGATGGAATGAAAAACTGTTTTTT
TRBV12-3/TRBV12-4,-,TRBJ1-1,few,CASSLAGPGTEAFF,TGTGCCAGCAGTTTGGCGGGGCCCGGTACTGAAGCTTTCTTT
TRBV7-8,TRBD1,TRBJ2-7,few,CASSLDDRGTPEQYF,TGTGCCAGCAGCTTAGATGACAGGGGGACCCCCGAGCAGTACTTC
TRBV14,-,TRBJ2-7,few,CASSPRTSYEQYF,TGTGCCAGCAGCCCCAGAACGAGCTACGAGCAGTACTTC
TRBV11-2,-,TRBJ2-2,-,CASSLASAGAITGELFF,TGTGCCAGCAGCTTAGCAAGCGCGGGGGCCATCACCGGGGAGCTGTTTTTT
TRBV4-3,TRBD1,TRBJ2-3,few,CASSQEGQVVFKDTQYF,TGCGCCAGCAGCCAAGAGGGACAGGTAGTGTTCAAGGATACGCAGTATTTT
TRBV28,TRBD1,TRBJ1-2,many,CASSQGTGPNYGYTF,TGTGCCAGCAGTCAAGGGACAGGGCCCAACTATGGCTACACCTTC
TRBV7-9,-,TRBJ1-2,many,CASSFSQNGYTF,TGTGCCAGCAGCTTCTCACAGAATGGCTACACCTTC
TRBV5-1,-,TRBJ2-5,many,CASSNIEGQYF,TGCGCCAGCAGTAATATCGAGGGCCAGTACTTC
TRBV3-1,TRBD1,TRBJ1-1,few,CASSRTWTGTGAEAFF,TGTGCCAGCAGCCGAACTTGGACCGGGACAGGAGCCGAAGCTTTCTTT
TRBV12-3/TRBV12-4,-,TRBJ1-2,few,CASRPPPGGGDAPNGYTF,TGTGCCAGCAGACCACCCCCCGGGGGCGGGGATGCCCCGAATGGCTACACCTTC
TRBV20-1,-,TRBJ1-2,many,CSASSPPNYGYTF,TGCAGTGCTAGCTCACCCCCTAACTATGGCTACACCTTC
TRBV24-1,-,TRBJ2-6,many,CATSDLGRGTGANVLTF,TGTGCCACCAGTGATTTGGGACGTGGTACTGGGGCCAACGTCCTGACTTTC
TRBV10-3,-,TRBJ1-1,few,CAISVQGNTEAFF,TGTGCCATCAGTGTCCAGGGGAACACTGAAGCTTTCTTT
TRBV7-2,-,TRBJ2-3,-,CASSFVDYTQYF,TGTGCCAGCAGCTTCGTAGATTATACGCAGTATTTT
TRBV10-3,TRBD1,TRBJ2-7,-,CAISAGQGTYEQYF,TGTGCCATCAGTGCGGGACAGGGGACCTACGAGCAGTACTTC
TRBV20-1,TRBD2,TRBJ2-1,few,CSAPLAGGNNEQFF,TGCAGTGCCCCACTAGCGGGAGGGAACAATGAGCAGTTCTTC
TRBV28,TRBD1,TRBJ2-7,few,CASIKTGAQVYEQYF,TGTGCCAGCATTAAGACAGGGGCGCAAGTCTACGAGCAGTACTTC
TRBV5-6,TRBD1,TRBJ2-7,few,CASSLQGKLNEQYF,TGTGCCAGCAGTCTACAGGGGAAGCTGAACGAGCAGTACTTC
TRBV7-9,-,TRBJ2-2,few,CATEGQTNTGELFF,TGTGCCACGGAAGGCCAGACGAACACCGGGGAGCTGTTTTTT
TRBV2,-,TRBJ2-3,-,CASSGTGDTQYF,TGTGCCAGCAGTGGGACGGGGGATACGCAGTATTTT
TRBV18,-,TRBJ2-7,-,CASSLQGGVLTGRSYEQYF,TGTGCCAGCTCACTACAAGGGGGCGTCCTGACAGGGAGGTCCTACGAGCAGTACTTC
TRBV11-2,-,TRBJ2-5,-,CASRRAAGLQETQYF,TGTGCCAGCAGACGAGCGGCAGGGTTACAAGAGACCCAGTACTTC
TRBV6-2/TRBV6-3,TRBD1,TRBJ1-1,few,CASRDTGENTEAFF,TGTGCCAGCAGGGACACAGGGGAGAACACTGAAGCTTTCTTT
TRBV18,-,TRBJ1-1,many,CASSPKQGMNTEAFF,TGTGCCAGCTCACCAAAGCAGGGGATGAACACTGAAGCTTTCTTT
TRBV29-1,TRBD2,TRBJ2-1,few,CSVAKLLTRRGGGEQFF,TGCAGCGTTGCGAAGCTGCTTACCCGGCGGGGGGGTGGTGAGCAGTTCTTC
TRBV7-6,-,TRBJ1-5,many,CASSLAGPDQPQHF,TGTGCCAGCAGCTTAGCGGGGCCCGATCAGCCCCAGCATTTT
TRBV20-1,-,TRBJ2-5,many,CSARAPSRPETQYF,TGCAGTGCTAGGGCACCTAGTCGACCAGAGACCCAGTACTTC
TRBV29-1,-,TRBJ1-6,-,CSVSNGYNSPLHF,TGCAGCGTTTCTAACGGTTATAATTCACCCCTCCACTTT
TRBV7-2,-,TRBJ2-7,many,CASSWGPSSYEQYF,TGTGCCAGCAGCTGGGGGCCTAGCTCCTACGAGCAGTACTTC
TRBV28,TRBD1,TRBJ1-2,many,CASSPRDRGRKNYGYTF,TGTGCCAGCAGTCCACGGGACAGGGGAAGAAAAAACTATGGCTACACCTTC
TRBV12-3/TRBV12-4,-,TRBJ2-1,-,CASSLGAFYNEQFF,TGTGCCAGCAGTTTAGGTGCCTTCTACAATGAGCAGTTCTTC
TRBV20-1,TRBD2,TRBJ2-3,few,CSARSRSGGFGTDTQYF,TGCAGTGCTAGGAGTAGGAGCGGGGGGTTTGGCACAGATACGCAGTATTTT
TRBV6-5,-,TRBJ1-2,few,CASSPDILGGGVGYTF,TGTGCCAGCAGTCCGGACATACTTGGGGGAGGGGTAGGCTACACCTTC
TRBV28,-,TRBJ2-3,-,CASSYTVSSIHTQYF,TGTGCCAGCAGCTATACAGTTTCAAGTATCCATACGCAGTATTTT
TRBV9,TRBD2,TRBJ2-1,few,CASSVTSGGFHEQFF,TGTGCCAGCAGCGTTACTAGCGGGGGGTTCCATGAGCAGTTCTTC
TRBV24-1,-,TRBJ2-3,-,CATSKGGPGADTQYF,TGTGCCACCAGCAAGGGTGGTCCGGGAGCAGATACGCAGTATTTT
TRBV7-9,-,TRBJ1-4,-,CASSFQTGELFF,TGTGCCAGCAGCTTCCAGACAGGAGAACTGTTTTTT
TRBV11-3,-,TRBJ2-3,few,CASTTIHSRPIGTQYF,TGTGCCAGCACCACCATACATTCGAGGCCCATCGGTACGCAGTATTTT
TRBV6-2/TRBV6-3,TRBD2,TRBJ2-3,few,CASSYSVAGQNTDTQYF,TGTGCCAGCAGTTACTCCGTAGCGGGGCAGAACACAGATACGCAGTATTTT
TRBV7-2,TRBD2,TRBJ2-3,-,CASSPQTSGRARDTQYF,TGTGCCAGCAGCCCCCAGACTAGCGGGAGGGCCCGAGATACGCAGTATTTT
TRBV11-2,TRBD1,TRBJ2-7,few,CASSSDRGYLEYF,TGTGCCAGCAGCTCGGACAGGGGGTATTTGGAGTACTTC
TRBV20-1,-,TRBJ2-6,few,CSARGRTAGANVLTF,TGCAGTGCTAGAGGCCGGACAGCTGGGGCCAACGTCCTGACTTTC
TRBV6-5,-,TRBJ1-2,few,CASRPNLAGAYGYTF,TGTGCCAGCAGACCAAACCTAGCAGGGGCCTATGGCTACACCTTC
TRBV3-1,TRBD2,TRBJ2-7,-,CASSRGAGVDEQYF,TGTGCCAGCAGCCGTGGAGCGGGAGTAGACGAGCAGTACTTC
TRBV5-1,TRBD1,TRBJ1-1,many,CASSAQGAIGNTEAFF,TGCGCCAGCAGCGCACAGGGGGCTATTGGCAACACTGAAGCTTTCTTT
TRBV7-2,TRBD1,TRBJ2-3,-,CASSSGQVEDTQYF,TGTGCCAGCAGCTCCGGACAGGTGGAAGATACGCAGTATTTT
TRBV7-2,-,TRBJ1-1,-,CASNIGNTEAFF,TGTGCCAGCAACATTGGGAACACTGAAGCTTTCTTT
TRBV6-5,TRBD1,TRBJ2-6,few,CASSLFPGQGAYSGANVLTF,TGTGCCAGCAGCCTTTTCCCGGGACAGGGGGCATACTCTGGGGCCAACGTCCTGACTTTC
TRBV18,-,TRBJ2-3,few,CASSPIPQDTQYF,TGTGCCAGCTCACCGATACCTCAAGATACGCAGTATTTT
TRBV29-1,-,TRBJ1-1,-,CSVAQGGTEAFF,TGCAGCGTTGCCCAGGGAGGGACTGAAGCTTTCTTT
TRBV12-3/TRBV12-4,-,TRBJ1-5,many,CASSADLTGNQPQHF,TGTGCCAGCAGCGCCGACCTGACAGGCAATCAGCCCCAGCATTTT
TRBV3-1,-,TRBJ2-7,few,CASSIYGSGESYEQYF,TGTGCCAGCAGCATCTACGGGTCGGGGGAGTCCTACGAGCAGTACTTC
TRBV5-4,TRBD1,TRBJ2-7,few,CASSQDRVTYEQYF,TGTGCCAGCAGCCAGGACAGGGTAACCTACGAGCAGTACTTC
TRBV29-1,TRBD2,TRBJ2-7,-,CSVETQREDEQYF,TGCAGCGTCGAAACCCAGCGGGAAGACGAGCAGTACTTC